Reported below is one TCR beta chain. The sample originates from a study of blood T cell repertoires in COVID-19. For the study at large: Samples of COVID-19 (acute and convalescent) were obtained from the United States, Italy and Spain. PBMCs, B-cell-depleted T cells, or T cells provided the cDNA or gDNA that made up the material.

The authors' processing: Amplification from reference gene primers served as the basis for estimated nucleated cell counts. Data came from immunoSEQ multiplex PCR; TCRdb stores just in-frame clones and leaves some out. From that table come the V and J calls and clone size; the DNA was used to work out D and trimming. The repertoire has some 120,000 clones, approximately 87% of them found once; the top ten carry about 2%. Germline CDR1 and CDR2: SQVTM and ANQGSEA. Germline trimming cut 0 bases from V and 2 bases from J; bases unmatched to any gene: 8. The CDR3 covers 17 residues. The chain employs TRBV29-1 and TRBJ2-2, with 8 positions matching TRBD2. Sequenced material: peripheral blood. This receptor was obtained from a woman aged 50 to 65 with acute or convalescent COVID-19. CDR3 in amino acids: CSVEDPAGVVNTGELFF. The CDR3 nucleotides are TGCAGCGTTGAAGATCCAGCGGGAGTCGTTAACACCGGGGAGCTGTTTTTT.